Following are 17 T cell receptor beta chains from one sample sequenced in a study of shared clonotypes between healthy human individuals. The data were produced by immunoSEQ multiplex PCR, yet TCRdb's version contains in-frame clones alone and is incomplete. The table records around 750,000 clones, 74% of them present only once. What was sequenced was memory CD4+ T cells sorted from blood. Stated subset: CD45RA-negative fraction. Every receptor here comes from a woman aged 25 to 39 in good health.

The chain links TRBV19 to TRBJ1-4; tentatively, D is TRBD1 (6 bases). Trimming cost V 3 bases and J 0 bases, with 11 bases left between them. The CDR3 runs to 16 residues. Germline V gene sequence: CDR1 LNHDA, CDR2 SQIVND (reference sequence). The CDR3 is CASSIRTAATNEKLFF. The CDR3 nucleotides are TGTGCCAGTAGTATCCGGACAGCCGCAACTAATGAAAAACTGTTTTTT.

This chain joins TRBV5-1 and TRBJ1-1, with a weak D call TRBD1 (5 bases). Germline CDR1 and CDR2: SGHRS and YFSETQ. This CDR3 is built from 17 residues. V lost 2 bases to trimming and J lost 3 bases, with 20 bases between them. CDR3 residues: CASSFSSYGGEYTEAFF. CDR3 in DNA: TGCGCCAGCAGCTTCTCGTCCTACGGGGGAGAGTACACTGAAGCTTTCTTT.

CDR3 sequence reads: CASRRSQETQYF. The CDR3 DNA follows: TGCGCCAGCAGGAGGAGCCAAGAGACCCAGTACTTC. This sequence joins TRBV10-2 and TRBJ2-5; D gene unclear. The CDR3 is 12 residues long. The V end lost 6 bases, the J end lost 1 base, and 6 bases lay between the germline ends. CDR1 is WSHSY and CDR2 is SAAADI in the germline V gene.

The CDR3 sequence is CASSALKAPNQPQHF. CDR3 in DNA: TGTGCCAGCAGTGCCCTTAAGGCACCCAATCAGCCCCAGCATTTT. The chain carries TRBV28 and TRBJ1-5, with no clear D. With 5 bases removed from V and 3 bases from J, the gap between germline ends came to 14 bases. The CDR3 runs 15 residues. CDR1 is MDHEN and CDR2 is SYDVKM in the germline V gene.

The chain joins TRBV5-1 to TRBJ2-1; the D gene is possibly TRBD2 (6 bases). Germline V lookup: CDR1 SGHRS, CDR2 YFSETQ. With 4 bases removed from V and 5 bases from J, the gap between germline ends came to 10 bases. CDR3 length equals 13 residues. The CDR3 loop is CASSGGRNNEQFF. As DNA, the CDR3 is TGCGCCAGCAGCGGGGGGAGAAACAATGAGCAGTTCTTC.

V usage is TRBV5-1 and J usage is TRBJ2-1, with D tentatively TRBD1 (6 bases). Per the germline V gene, CDR1 is SGHRS and CDR2 is YFSETQ. The V end lost 0 bases, the J end lost 3 bases, and 10 bases lay between the germline ends. The CDR3 has 15 residues. The CDR3 region is CASSLAQGRYNEQFF. For the CDR3, the DNA is TGCGCCAGCAGCTTGGCCCAGGGGCGCTACAATGAGCAGTTCTTC.

The DNA for the CDR3 is TGTGCCGGATGGGGGGGCTCTGGGGCCAACGTCCTGACTTTC. Protein sequence: CAGWGGSGANVLTF. The chain uses TRBV7-9 and TRBJ2-6; 7 bases match TRBD2. Germline V gene sequence: CDR1 SEHNR, CDR2 FQNEAQ (reference sequence). CDR3 length: 14 amino acids. The trim removed 11 bases at V and 0 bases at J, leaving 4 bases unmatched. The full variable domain, rest sourced from reference TRBV7-9 and TRBJ2-6, is DTGVSQNPRHKITKRGQNVTFRCDPISEHNRLYWYRQTLGQGPEFLTYFQNEAQLEKSRLLSDRFSAERPKGSFSTLEIQRTEQGDSAMYLCAGWGGSGANVLTFGAGSRLTVL.

A note on this clone: This same CDR3 is encoded by further DNA sequences in the sample. This chain uses TRBV18 with TRBJ1-1; TRBD1 aligns across 8 bases. V lost 6 bases, J lost 4 bases, and 7 bases stayed unmatched. Germline V gene lookup returns CDR1 KGHSH and CDR2 LQKENI. The CDR3 runs 14 residues. CDR3 in amino acids: CASSPGQGRTEAFF. CDR3 bases: TGTGCCAGCTCTCCAGGACAGGGACGCACTGAAGCTTTCTTT.

In its sample, this clone was seen many times. This sequence joins TRBV29-1 and TRBJ1-4; 7 positions agree with TRBD1. J gave up 11 bases and V 7 bases, and 10 bases lay outside the gene matches. CDR1 is SQVTM, CDR2 ANQGSEA, per germline. The CDR3 is 12 amino acids. This chain's CDR3 is CSAGDSPVKLFF. CDR3 DNA sequence: TGCAGCGCCGGGGACAGCCCGGTGAAACTGTTTTTT. The full variable domain, rest sourced from reference TRBV29-1 and TRBJ1-4, is SAVISQKPSRDICQRGTSLTIQCQVDSQVTMMFWYRQQPGQSLTLIATANQGSEATYESGFVIDKFPISRPNLTFSTLTVSNMSPEDSSIYLCSAGDSPVKLFFGSGTQLSVL.

This chain connects TRBV20-1 to TRBJ1-1, with 7 bases lining up with TRBD1. V was clipped by 7 bases and J by 7 bases; unmatched bases: 6. The CDR3 has 11 amino acids. Germline CDR1 reads DFQATT; CDR2 reads SNEGSKA (reference sequence). The CDR3 nucleotides are TGCAGTGGTAGGGACAGATATGAAGCTTTCTTT. This translates into CSGRDRYEAFF.

The V call is TRBV23-1, the J call TRBJ2-2; 7 nucleotides match TRBD1. TRBV23-1 is recorded as an ORF, its role being uncertain. This CDR3 has 16 residues. After removal of 5 bases from V and 7 bases from J, the junction contained 13 bases not matched to a gene. DNA of the CDR3: TGCGCCAGCAGTACAAATCGGACAGGTTCTTGCGGGGAGCTGTTTTTT. It is translated as CASSTNRTGSCGELFF.

In this sample, this clone turned up many times. This chain joins TRBV28 and TRBJ1-1; D unclear. Per the germline V gene, CDR1 is MDHEN and CDR2 is SYDVKM. The CDR3 consists of 11 residues. Deletions cut 7 bases from V and 6 bases from J, with 9 bases between. CDR3 sequence reads: CASTLGSEAFF. The CDR3 DNA reads as TGTGCCAGCACCTTGGGATCTGAAGCTTTCTTT.

The gene calls are TRBV5-6 and TRBJ2-3; tentatively, D is TRBD2 (6 bases). Between the trimmed V and J ends, which lost 2 bases and 0 bases, there was a span of 10 bases. The CDR3 has 15 amino acids. Germline loops: CDR1 SGHDT, CDR2 YYEEEE. For the CDR3, the DNA is TGTGCCAGCAGCTTTCTAGCGCTAAGCACAGATACGCAGTATTTT. Its protein is CASSFLALSTDTQYF. Full variable domain (remainder filled in from reference TRBV5-6 and TRBJ2-3): DAGVTQSPTHLIKTRGQQVTLRCSPKSGHDTVSWYQQALGQGPQFIFQYYEEEERQRGNFPDRFSGHQFPNYSSELNVNALLLGDSALYLCASSFLALSTDTQYFGPGTRLTVL.

This clone turned up a few times. The chain is built from TRBV2 and TRBJ1-2, with a tentative D call TRBD1 (6 bases). V gave up 6 bases and J gave up 4 bases, with 18 bases separating them. The CDR3 totals 15 residues. The V gene's germline CDR1 is SNHLY and CDR2 FYNNEI. In DNA form, the CDR3 reads TGTGCCAGCAGGCCAGCGGCAGGGGTTTTCTATGGCTACACCTTC. Translating gives CASRPAAGVFYGYTF.

The chain combines TRBV7-2 with TRBJ2-7; tentative D call: TRBD1 (6 bases). CDR3 size: 18 residues. V shed 1 base and J shed 0 bases, with 19 bases lying between them. Germline CDR1 SGHTA, CDR2 FQGNSA. CDR3 DNA sequence: TGTGCCAGCAGCTTAGGGACAGCAATACCCTCGACCTCCTACGAGCAGTACTTC. It translates to CASSLGTAIPSTSYEQYF.

The chain carries TRBV19 and TRBJ1-5; possibly TRBD1 for D (6 bases). With 2 bases removed from V and 4 bases from J, the gap between germline ends came to 12 bases. This CDR3 contains 15 residues. In germline, CDR1 is LNHDA, CDR2 SQIVND (reference sequence). CDR3 sequence (DNA): TGTGCCAGTAGTATATCTGTACAGGGAAATCAGCCCCAGCATTTT. This translates into CASSISVQGNQPQHF.

The chain links TRBV5-1 to TRBJ2-7; TRBD2 matches at 9 bases. The CDR3 extends over 14 amino acids. Trimming at V came to 4 bases and at J to 6 bases, leaving 8 bases not matched to a gene. The V gene's germline CDR1 is SGHRS and CDR2 YFSETQ. This CDR3 reads CASSRPPSGTEQYF. In DNA, the CDR3 is TGCGCCAGCAGCCGCCCCCCTAGCGGGACCGAGCAGTACTTC. Together with reference TRBV5-1 and TRBJ2-7, the CDR3 gives the full variable domain: KAGVTQTPRYLIKTRGQQVTLSCSPISGHRSVSWYQQTPGQGLQFLFEYFSETQRNKGNFPGRFSGRQFSNSRSEMNVSTLELGDSALYLCASSRPPSGTEQYFGPGTRLTVT.